This TCR beta chain was documented in a study of cytomegalovirus exposure and HLA in healthy donors. Study-wide results and caveats: TCR beta chains numbering more than 150 were designated cytomegalovirus-associated.

Unmatched junction bases numbered 12, after V lost 6 bases and J lost 6 bases. CDR3 length: 15 residues. The germline gives CDR1 MNHNS, CDR2 SASEGT. The PCR employed 60 Vbeta primers together with 13 Jbeta primers. The data were produced by immunoSEQ multiplex PCR, yet TCRdb's version contains in-frame clones alone and is incomplete. The sample's table shows 130,000 to 150,000 clones. On this clone: Its target is unknown.

What was sequenced was PBMCs. The chain is built from TRBV6-1 and TRBJ2-3; 7 positions match TRBD2. The TCR comes from a male donor in good health and CMV-seronegative. In DNA, the CDR3 is TGTGCCAGCAGCCTACTAGCGTCCCGATCTGATACGCAGTATTTT. Translated, it gives CASSLLASRSDTQYF.